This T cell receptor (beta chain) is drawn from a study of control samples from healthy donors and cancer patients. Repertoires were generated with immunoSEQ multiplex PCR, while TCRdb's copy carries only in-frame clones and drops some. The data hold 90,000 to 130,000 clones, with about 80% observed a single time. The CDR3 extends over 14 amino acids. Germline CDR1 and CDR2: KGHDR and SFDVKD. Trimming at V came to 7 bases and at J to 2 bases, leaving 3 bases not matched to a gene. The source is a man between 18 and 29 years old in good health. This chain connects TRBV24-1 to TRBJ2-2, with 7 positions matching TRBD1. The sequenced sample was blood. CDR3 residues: CATRGTDNTGELFF. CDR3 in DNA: TGTGCCACCAGGGGGACAGATAACACCGGGGAGCTGTTTTTT.